The 7 T cell receptor beta chains presented below share a single source sample, sequenced in a study of blood T cell repertoires in COVID-19. The table came from immunoSEQ multiplex PCR; TCRdb's copy has only in-frame clones and leaves some out. This repertoire shows 100,000 to 120,000 clones, over 75% found once; its top ten account for over 2%. Sequenced sample: peripheral blood. The receptors were gathered from a human donor in a cohort sampled during active COVID-19.

The chain has TRBV2 and TRBJ2-3; 7 positions match TRBD2. The CDR3 extends over 12 amino acids. CDR1 and CDR2 (germline): SNHLY, FYNNEI. V shed 5 bases and J 7 bases; nucleotides not matched to a gene: 3. In DNA, the CDR3 is TGTGCCAGCAGTTCAAGCGGGAATACGCAGTATTTT. Translating gives CASSSSGNTQYF.

The chain links TRBV6-5 to TRBJ2-1; 7 bases match TRBD2. The CDR3 contains 15 residues. The germline V gene encodes CDR1 MNHEY and CDR2 SVGAGI. Trimming cost V 7 bases and J 1 base; bases outside gene matches: 7. The CDR3 bases are TGTGCCAGCACCCGCGTGGGAGGGTCCTACAATGAGCAGTTCTTC. Its translation is CASTRVGGSYNEQFF.

The rearrangement joins TRBV11-2 to TRBJ2-7, with D tentatively TRBD2 (7 bases). This CDR3 contains 15 residues. Germline CDR1 SGHAT, CDR2 FQNNGV. V lost 3 bases, J lost 4 bases, and 16 bases lay in between. CDR3 loop: CASSFFSGEGYEQYF. The CDR3, as DNA: TGTGCCAGCAGCTTTTTTTCAGGGGAGGGGTACGAGCAGTACTTC.

DNA for the CDR3: TGTGCCATCAGTGAGGGGACAGACGAAAAACTGTTTTTT. Translating it yields CAISEGTDEKLFF. The J gene is TRBJ1-4, the V gene TRBV10-3; TRBD1 aligns across 7 bases. The CDR3 extends over 13 amino acids. The V segment lost 2 bases and the J segment 8 bases; nucleotides outside the gene matches: 2. Germline assignment: CDR1 ENHRY and CDR2 SYGVKD.

The rearrangement links TRBV5-6 to TRBJ1-4, with a possible D match to TRBD1 (5 bases). The V gene's germline CDR1 is SGHDT and CDR2 YYEEEE. Trimming left V 3 bases short and J 1 base short, with 13 bases between. The length of the CDR3 is 16 residues. In DNA, the CDR3 is TGTGCCAGCAGCTCGGGCGGGGCCAGAACTAATGAAAAACTGTTTTTT. Translating gives CASSSGGARTNEKLFF.

V usage is TRBV15 and J usage is TRBJ2-6, with a possible D match to TRBD2 (6 bases). Per the germline V gene, CDR1 is LNHNV and CDR2 is YYDKDF (reference sequence). Trimming left V 4 bases short and J 2 bases short, with 9 bases between. The CDR3 spans 15 residues. In nucleotides, the CDR3 is TGTGCCACCAGCAAGGGCGGGGCTGGGGCCAACGTCCTGACTTTC. This codes for CATSKGGAGANVLTF.

The chain couples TRBV6-6 to TRBJ1-5; D not resolved. Germline CDR1 and CDR2: MNHNY and SVGAGI (reference sequence). This CDR3 comprises 15 residues. Between the trimmed V and J ends, which lost 6 bases and 2 bases, there was a span of 14 bases. In DNA form, the CDR3 reads TGTGCCAGCAGATTCGACACGAGGGGCAATCAGCCCCAGCATTTT. As protein: CASRFDTRGNQPQHF.